The following is a TCR beta chain sequence with its context. This clone's antigen is unknown. It has no much larger one-base neighbor in the sample; base qualities were not kept. Trimmed from V: 4 bases; trimmed from J: 1 base; junction bases lacking a gene match: 5. Inclusive of the bounding cysteine and phenylalanine, the CDR3 is 15 residues long. Only the CDR3 DNA is retained, 45 bases long and in frame from the first base. The germline V gene specifies SGDLS as CDR1 and YYNGEE as CDR2. The data stem from a study of chemoradiotherapy in HPV16-positive cancers (dated by TCRdb to between 2021 and 2024). For context, the study as a whole: Functional T-cell assays on cells from two HPV16-positive patients defined candidate HPV-specific T-cell clones and common TCR motifs. The study asked whether T-cell immunity against the HPV oncoproteins E6 and E7 changes during chemoradiotherapy and whether it affects survival. Next, the candidate HPV-specific TCRs and motifs were followed in TCR repertoires from around 92 patients with HPV-related cancers. Summary of the overall study and its limitations: Among HPV16-positive patients, expansion of HPV-responsive T cells during chemoradiotherapy was associated with better recurrence-free survival. The functional definition of HPV-specific T cells was derived from only a couple of HPV16-positive patients, and the survival association was reported for HPV16-positive patients. Expansion of candidate HPV-specific clones and E7-related TCR motifs was observed in the tumor microenvironment during treatment, whereas no such expansion was observed for non-HPV-specific T cells.

Receptor libraries were prepared by the immunoSEQ multiplex PCR assay. Drawn from immuneACCESS, this table holds only the in-frame rearrangements with V and J called that TCRdb kept. Clones are partly lost; checked studies trace under half to an unresolved V gene and leave the rest unexplained. The sample profile shows roughly 5,600 clones; 80% to 90% of them were found once. The ten largest make up approximately 10% of the sample. Because repertoires were sampled repeatedly during chemoradiotherapy, clonal expansion in the tumor microenvironment could be followed. Rearrangement joined TRBV9 to TRBJ2-3, with 8 bases aligning to TRBD2. This material consisted of tumor tissue, taken from a patient who underwent chemoradiotherapy. This clonotype was obtained from a human donor with HPV-associated anogenital cancer. Read as DNA, the sequence is TGTGCCAGCAGCATTAAAGCGGGGGGCACAGATACGCAGTATTTT. Its coded protein is CASSIKAGGTDTQYF.